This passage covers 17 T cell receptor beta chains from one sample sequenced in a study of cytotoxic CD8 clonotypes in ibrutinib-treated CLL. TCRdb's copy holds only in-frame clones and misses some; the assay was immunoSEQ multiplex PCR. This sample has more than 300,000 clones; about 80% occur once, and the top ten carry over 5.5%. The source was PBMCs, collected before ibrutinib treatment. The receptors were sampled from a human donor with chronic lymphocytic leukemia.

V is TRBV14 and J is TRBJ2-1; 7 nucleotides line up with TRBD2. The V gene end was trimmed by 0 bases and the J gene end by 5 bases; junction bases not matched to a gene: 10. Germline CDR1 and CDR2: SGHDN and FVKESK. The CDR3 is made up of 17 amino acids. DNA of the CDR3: TGTGCCAGCAGCCAAGATACGGGCGGGAGCGTTGACAATGAGCAGTTCTTC. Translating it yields CASSQDTGGSVDNEQFF.

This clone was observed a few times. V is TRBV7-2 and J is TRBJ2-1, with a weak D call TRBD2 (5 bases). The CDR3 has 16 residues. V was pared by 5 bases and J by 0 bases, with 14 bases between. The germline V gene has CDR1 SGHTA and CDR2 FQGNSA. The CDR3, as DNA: TGTGCCAGCAGCAGGACTTCCGCCCTCTCCTACAATGAGCAGTTCTTC. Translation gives CASSRTSALSYNEQFF.

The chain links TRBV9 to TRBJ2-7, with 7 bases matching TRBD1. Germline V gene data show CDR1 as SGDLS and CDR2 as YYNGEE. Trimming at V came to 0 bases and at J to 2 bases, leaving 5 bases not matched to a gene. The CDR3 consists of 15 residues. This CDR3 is CASSVDGTVTYEQYF. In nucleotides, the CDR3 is TGTGCCAGCAGCGTAGACGGGACAGTAACCTACGAGCAGTACTTC.

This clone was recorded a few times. CDR3 sequence reads: CASSLEAGSGYTF. As DNA, the CDR3 is TGCGCCAGCAGCTTGGAGGCGGGGTCGGGCTACACCTTC. The chain couples TRBV5-1 to TRBJ1-2; D gene uncertain. V lost 0 bases, J lost 8 bases, and 11 bases lay in between. This CDR3 spans 13 amino acids. Germline lookup yields CDR1 SGHRS and CDR2 YFSETQ.

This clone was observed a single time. The CDR3 loop reads CASSLVALGQETQYF. Here the CDR3 DNA reads TGTGCCAGCAGCTTGGTAGCGTTGGGCCAAGAGACCCAGTACTTC. V is TRBV5-6 and J is TRBJ2-5; TRBD2 might be the D (5 bases). The germline V gene encodes CDR1 SGHDT and CDR2 YYEEEE. CDR3 length: 15 amino acids. V was trimmed by 0 bases and J by 1 base, leaving 10 bases between them.

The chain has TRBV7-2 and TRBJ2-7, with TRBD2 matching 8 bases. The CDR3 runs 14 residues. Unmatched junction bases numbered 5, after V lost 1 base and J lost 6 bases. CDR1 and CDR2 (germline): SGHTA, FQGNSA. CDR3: CASSLGGLVGEQYF. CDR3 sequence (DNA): TGTGCCAGCAGCTTAGGGGGACTAGTAGGCGAGCAGTACTTC.

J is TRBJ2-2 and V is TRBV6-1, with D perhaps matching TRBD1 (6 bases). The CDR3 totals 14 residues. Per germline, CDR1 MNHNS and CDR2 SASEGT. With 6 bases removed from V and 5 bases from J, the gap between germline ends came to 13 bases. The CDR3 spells CASSYYTGTGELFF. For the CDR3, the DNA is TGTGCCAGCAGCTACTACACAGGGACCGGGGAGCTGTTTTTT.

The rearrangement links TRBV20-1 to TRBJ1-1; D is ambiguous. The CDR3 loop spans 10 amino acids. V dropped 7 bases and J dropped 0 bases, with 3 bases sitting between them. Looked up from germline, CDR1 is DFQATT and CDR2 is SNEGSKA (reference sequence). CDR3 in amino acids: CSVVNTEAFF. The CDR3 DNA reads TGCAGTGTGGTGAACACTGAAGCTTTCTTT.

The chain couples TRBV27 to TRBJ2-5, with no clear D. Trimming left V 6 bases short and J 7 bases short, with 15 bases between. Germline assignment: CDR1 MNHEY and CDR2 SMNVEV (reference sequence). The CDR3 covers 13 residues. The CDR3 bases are TGTGCCAGCAGCAGGTCTGCGGCTGGGACCCAGTACTTC. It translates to CASSRSAAGTQYF.

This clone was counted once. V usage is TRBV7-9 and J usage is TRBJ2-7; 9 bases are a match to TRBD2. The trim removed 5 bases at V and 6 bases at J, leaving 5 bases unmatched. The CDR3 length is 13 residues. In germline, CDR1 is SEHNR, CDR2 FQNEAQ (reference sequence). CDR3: CASSVGLAGEQYF. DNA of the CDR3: TGTGCCAGCAGCGTGGGACTAGCAGGCGAGCAGTACTTC.

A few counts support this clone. Here the CDR3 reads CATSRDRGSGNTIYF. DNA for the CDR3: TGTGCCACCAGCAGAGACAGGGGGTCTGGAAACACCATATATTTT. V and J are TRBV15 and TRBJ1-3; 7 bases match TRBD1. Per germline, CDR1 LNHNV and CDR2 YYDKDF (reference sequence). CDR3 size: 15 residues. Trimming took 0 bases from V and 1 from J; bases not matched to a gene: 0.

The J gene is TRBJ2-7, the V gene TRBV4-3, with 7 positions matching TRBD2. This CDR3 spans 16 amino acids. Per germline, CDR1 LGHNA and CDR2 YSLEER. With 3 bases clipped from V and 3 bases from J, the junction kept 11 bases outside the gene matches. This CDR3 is CASSQGFLAENYEQYF. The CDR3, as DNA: TGCGCCAGCAGCCAGGGCTTTCTAGCGGAAAACTACGAGCAGTACTTC.

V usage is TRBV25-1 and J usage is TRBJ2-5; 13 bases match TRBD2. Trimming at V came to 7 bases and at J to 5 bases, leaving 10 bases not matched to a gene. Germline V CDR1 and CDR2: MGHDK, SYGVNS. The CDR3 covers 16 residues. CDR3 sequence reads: CASIGLAGVGWETQYF. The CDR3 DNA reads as TGTGCCAGCATTGGACTAGCGGGAGTTGGCTGGGAGACCCAGTACTTC.

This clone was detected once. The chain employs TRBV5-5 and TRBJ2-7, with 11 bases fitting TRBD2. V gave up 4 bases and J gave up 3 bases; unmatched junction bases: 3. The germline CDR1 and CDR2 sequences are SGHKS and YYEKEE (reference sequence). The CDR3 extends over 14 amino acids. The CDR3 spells CASSPGLAGYEQYF. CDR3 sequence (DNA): TGTGCCAGCAGCCCCGGACTAGCGGGCTACGAGCAGTACTTC.

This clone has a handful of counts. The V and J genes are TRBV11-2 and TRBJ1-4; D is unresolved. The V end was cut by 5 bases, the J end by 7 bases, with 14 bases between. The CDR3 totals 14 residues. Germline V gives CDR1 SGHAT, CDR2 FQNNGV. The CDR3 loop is CASSPAGGSEKLFF. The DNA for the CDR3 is TGTGCCAGCAGCCCCGCGGGAGGGAGTGAAAAACTGTTTTTT.

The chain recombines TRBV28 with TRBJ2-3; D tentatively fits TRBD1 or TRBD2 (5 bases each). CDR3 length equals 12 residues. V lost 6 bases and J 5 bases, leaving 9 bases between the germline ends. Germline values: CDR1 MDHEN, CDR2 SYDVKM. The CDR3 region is CASSRGEDTQYF. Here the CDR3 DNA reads TGTGCCAGCAGCCGAGGGGAAGATACGCAGTATTTT.

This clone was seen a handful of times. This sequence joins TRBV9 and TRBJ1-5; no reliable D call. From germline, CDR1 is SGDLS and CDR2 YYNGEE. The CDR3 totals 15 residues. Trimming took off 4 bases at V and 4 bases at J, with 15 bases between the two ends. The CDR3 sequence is CASSQLDRWNQPQHF. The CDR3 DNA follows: TGTGCCAGCAGCCAATTAGATCGGTGGAATCAGCCCCAGCATTTT.